This T cell receptor beta chain stems from a study of blood T cells in healthy people across ages. A sample-barcoded 5' primer and a J-beta primer mix were used in a second PCR of about 7 to 12 cycles. TCRdb fed the 5' RACE reads into MiXCR, producing one record per CDR3 protein. The sample has fewer than 650,000 distinct CDR3 sequences, 25% to 35% seen once. Trimming took off 5 bases at V and 8 bases at J, with 13 bases between the two ends. This CDR3 region has 13 residues. Germline lookup yields CDR1 LGHNA and CDR2 YSLEER. These data were also reused for a study on T cells of mothers and their children. That study reports: Thymic selection molds TCR recombination products alike in related and unrelated pairs.

The specimen sequenced was blood. This TCR was recovered from a boy younger than 10 in good health. The V and J genes are TRBV4-3 and TRBJ2-1, with D possibly being TRBD1 (6 bases). CDR3 sequence reads: CASSWTVGDEQFF. CDR3 DNA: TGCGCCAGCAGCTGGACAGTCGGGGATGAGCAGTTCTTC.